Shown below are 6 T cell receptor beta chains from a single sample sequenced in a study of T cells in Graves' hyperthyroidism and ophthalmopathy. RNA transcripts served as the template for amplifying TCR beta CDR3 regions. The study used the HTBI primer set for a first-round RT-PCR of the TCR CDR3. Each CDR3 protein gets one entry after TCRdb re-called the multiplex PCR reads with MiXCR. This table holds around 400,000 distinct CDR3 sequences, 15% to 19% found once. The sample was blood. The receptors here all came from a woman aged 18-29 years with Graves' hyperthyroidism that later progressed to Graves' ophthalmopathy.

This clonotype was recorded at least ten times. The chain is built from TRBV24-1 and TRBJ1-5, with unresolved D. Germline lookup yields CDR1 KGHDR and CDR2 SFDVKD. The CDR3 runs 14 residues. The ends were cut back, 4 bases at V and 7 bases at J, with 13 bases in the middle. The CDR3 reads CATSDRWSEQPQHF. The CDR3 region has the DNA TGTGCCACCAGTGACAGGTGGAGCGAGCAGCCCCAGCATTTT.

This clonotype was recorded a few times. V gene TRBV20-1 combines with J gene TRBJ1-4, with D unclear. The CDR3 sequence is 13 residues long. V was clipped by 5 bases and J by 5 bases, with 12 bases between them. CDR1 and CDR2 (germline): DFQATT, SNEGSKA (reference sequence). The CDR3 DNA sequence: TGCAGTGCTGGAGGACGCTCAAATGAAAAACTGTTTTTT. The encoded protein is CSAGGRSNEKLFF.

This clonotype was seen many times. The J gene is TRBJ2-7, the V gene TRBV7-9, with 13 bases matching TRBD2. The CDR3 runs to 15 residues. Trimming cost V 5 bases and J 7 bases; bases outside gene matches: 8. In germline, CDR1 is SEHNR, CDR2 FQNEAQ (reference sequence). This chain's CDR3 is CASSLGTSGTEEQYF. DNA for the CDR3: TGTGCCAGCAGCCTCGGGACTAGCGGGACGGAAGAGCAGTACTTC.

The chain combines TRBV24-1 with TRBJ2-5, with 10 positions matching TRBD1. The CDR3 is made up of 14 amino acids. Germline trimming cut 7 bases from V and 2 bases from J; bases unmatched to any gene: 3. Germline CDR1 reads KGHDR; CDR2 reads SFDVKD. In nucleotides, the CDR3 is TGTGCCACCAGGGGGGACAGGGGACAAGAGACCCAGTACTTC. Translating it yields CATRGDRGQETQYF.

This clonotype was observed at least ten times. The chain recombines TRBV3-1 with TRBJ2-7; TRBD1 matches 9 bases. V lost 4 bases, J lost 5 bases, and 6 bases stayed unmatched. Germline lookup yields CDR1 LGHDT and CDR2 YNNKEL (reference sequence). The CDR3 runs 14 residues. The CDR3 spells CASSRGTGSNEQYF. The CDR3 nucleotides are TGTGCCAGCAGCCGCGGGACAGGGTCTAACGAGCAGTACTTC.

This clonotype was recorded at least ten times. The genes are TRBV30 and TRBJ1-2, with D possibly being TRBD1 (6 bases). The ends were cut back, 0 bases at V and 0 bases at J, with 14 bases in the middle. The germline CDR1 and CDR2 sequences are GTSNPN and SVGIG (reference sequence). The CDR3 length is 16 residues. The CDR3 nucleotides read TGTGCCTGGAGTGTAGGGGGTTACAGGACTAACTATGGCTACACCTTC. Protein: CAWSVGGYRTNYGYTF.